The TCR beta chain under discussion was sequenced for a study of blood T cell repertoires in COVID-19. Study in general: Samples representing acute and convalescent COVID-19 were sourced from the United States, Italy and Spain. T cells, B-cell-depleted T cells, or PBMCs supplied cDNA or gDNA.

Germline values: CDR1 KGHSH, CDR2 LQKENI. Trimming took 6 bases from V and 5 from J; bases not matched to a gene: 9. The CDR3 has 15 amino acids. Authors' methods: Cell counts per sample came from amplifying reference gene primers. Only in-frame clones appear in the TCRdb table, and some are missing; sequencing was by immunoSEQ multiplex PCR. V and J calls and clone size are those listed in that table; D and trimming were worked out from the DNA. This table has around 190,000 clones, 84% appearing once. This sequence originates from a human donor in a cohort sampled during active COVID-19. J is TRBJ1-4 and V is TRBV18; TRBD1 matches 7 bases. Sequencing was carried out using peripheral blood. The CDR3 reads CASSPEGQQNEKLFF. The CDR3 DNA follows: TGTGCCAGCTCGCCAGAGGGACAGCAGAATGAAAAACTGTTTTTT.